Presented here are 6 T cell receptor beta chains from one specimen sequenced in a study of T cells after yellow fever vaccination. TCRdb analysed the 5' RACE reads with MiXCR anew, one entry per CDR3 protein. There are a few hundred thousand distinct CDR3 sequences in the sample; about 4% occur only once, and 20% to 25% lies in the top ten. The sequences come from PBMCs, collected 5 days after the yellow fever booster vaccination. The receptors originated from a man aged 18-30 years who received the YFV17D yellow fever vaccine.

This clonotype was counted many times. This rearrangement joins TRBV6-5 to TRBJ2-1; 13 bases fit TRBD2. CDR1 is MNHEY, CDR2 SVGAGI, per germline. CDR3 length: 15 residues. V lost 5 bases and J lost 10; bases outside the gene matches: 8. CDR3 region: CASSQRTSGGVEQFF. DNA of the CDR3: TGTGCCAGCAGTCAAAGGACTAGCGGGGGAGTGGAGCAGTTCTTC.

The DNA of the CDR3 is TGCGCCAGCAGATTGAGGCCGGGGTCGGGGAACACTGAAGCTTTCTTT. It codes for CASRLRPGSGNTEAFF. V is TRBV5-1 and J is TRBJ1-1; unclear D gene. V gave up 5 bases and J gave up 1 base, with 18 bases separating them. The CDR3 covers 16 residues. The germline V gene encodes CDR1 SGHRS and CDR2 YFSETQ.

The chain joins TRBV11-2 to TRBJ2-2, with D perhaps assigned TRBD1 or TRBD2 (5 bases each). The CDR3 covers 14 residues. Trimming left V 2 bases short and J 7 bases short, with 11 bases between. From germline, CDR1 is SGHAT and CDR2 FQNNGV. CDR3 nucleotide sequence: TGTGCCAGCAGCTTAACTAGGGACGGCGGGGAGCTGTTTTTT. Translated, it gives CASSLTRDGGELFF.

The CDR3: CATSDSGAPWDEAFF. The CDR3 nucleotides are TGTGCCACCAGTGATTCTGGGGCCCCCTGGGATGAAGCTTTCTTT. The rearrangement joins TRBV24-1 to TRBJ1-1; D is perhaps TRBD1 (5 bases). From germline, CDR1 is KGHDR and CDR2 SFDVKD. Trimming pared 2 bases from V and 7 bases from J, leaving 16 bases between. This CDR3 has 15 residues.

The CDR3 is CASSDRQVVNTEAFF. The CDR3 coding sequence is TGTGCCAGCAGTGACAGACAGGTTGTGAACACTGAAGCTTTCTTT. This chain uses TRBV25-1 with TRBJ1-1; possibly TRBD1 for D (6 bases). The V and J ends lost 3 bases and 0 bases respectively, with 11 bases between them. The CDR3 runs 15 residues. Per germline, CDR1 MGHDK and CDR2 SYGVNS.

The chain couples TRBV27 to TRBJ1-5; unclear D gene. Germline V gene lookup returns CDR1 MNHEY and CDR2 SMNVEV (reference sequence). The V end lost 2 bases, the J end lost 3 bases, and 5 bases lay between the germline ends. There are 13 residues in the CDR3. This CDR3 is CASSLRDNQPQHF. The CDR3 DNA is TGTGCCAGCAGTTTAAGGGACAATCAGCCCCAGCATTTT.